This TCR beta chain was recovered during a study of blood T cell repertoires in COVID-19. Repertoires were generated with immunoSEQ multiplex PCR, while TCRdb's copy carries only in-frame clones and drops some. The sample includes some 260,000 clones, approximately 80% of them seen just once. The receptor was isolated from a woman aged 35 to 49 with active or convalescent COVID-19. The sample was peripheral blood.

DNA of the CDR3: TGCGCCAGCAGACCCCGTTCGGGGATCAATGAGCAGTTCTTC. This translates into CASRPRSGINEQFF. This sequence joins TRBV4-1 and TRBJ2-1; possible D gene TRBD2, 5 bases. V lost 6 bases to trimming and J lost 6 bases, with 15 bases between them. The CDR3 length is 14 residues. Germline V gives CDR1 MGHRA, CDR2 YSYEKL.